The T cell receptor beta chain described here comes from a study of T cells in women clearing cervical HPV infection. Overall study: HLA type stays a possible confounder, typing being limited.

Study-wide results and caveats: Combining TCR richness with V gene abundances gave approximately 0.8 AUC.

About this clone: Its antigen is not identified.

All donors had a single incident cervical HPV16 infection, not prevalent. Produced via immunoSEQ multiplex PCR; TCRdb's table is partial and in-frame only. Its listing shows around 23,000 clones. The sequenced material came from blood buffy coat. The TCR originated in a woman between 18 and 70 years old with a cervical HPV16 infection that either progressed to CIN3+ or cleared (not recorded which).

CDR3 amino acids: CSARDLAGRYNEQFF. The DNA read from the CDR3 is TGCAGTGCTAGAGATCTCGCGGGGCGTTACAATGAG. The rearrangement links TRBV20-1 to TRBJ2-1; TRBD2 might be the D (6 bases). The read finishes 3 residues shy of the CDR3 end, and the germline J gene is used to complete it. Per germline, CDR1 DFQATT and CDR2 SNEGSKA (reference sequence). Trimming removed 0 bases at V and 4 bases at J, with 13 bases between. This CDR3 region has 15 residues.